The present TCR beta chain was sequenced within a study of OX40 agonist ivuxolimab in advanced cancers. About the study: Patients were 82.7% male with ages roughly 20 to 90, mean approximately 58. Overall study findings and caveats: Partial responders receiving 0.1-3.0 mg/kg showed among the lowest clonal expansion.

In the case of this clone: Its antigen is currently unknown.

V shed 3 bases, J shed 9 bases, and the junction held 4 bases outside the gene matches. CDR1 LNHNV and CDR2 YYDKDF come from the germline V gene (reference sequence). The length of the CDR3 is 15 residues. Some clones are missing from TCRdb's copy, which holds only in-frame ones; the method was immunoSEQ multiplex PCR. The top ten clones hold around 2% of a sample with 77,000 or so clones, more than 70% of them seen once. This chain uses TRBV15 with TRBJ2-2; 13 bases align to TRBD2. The sequence was obtained from an adult with an advanced solid tumor such as melanoma, head and neck, liver or kidney cancer. Sequences were derived from CD4+ or CD8+ T cells sorted from blood, sampled in a trial of the OX40 agonist ivuxolimab. CDR3 in DNA: TGTGCCACCAGCAGCTGGACTAGCGGGAGCAGGGAGCTGTTTTTT. Amino acids: CATSSWTSGSRELFF.